This paragraph reports one T cell receptor (beta chain). This entry comes from a study of blood T cell repertoires in COVID-19. Overall study context: Donors in the United States, Italy and Spain gave samples during acute or convalescent COVID-19. T cells, B-cell-depleted T cells, or PBMCs supplied cDNA or gDNA.

CDR3 size: 16 residues. The germline CDR1 and CDR2 sequences are LGHDT and YNNKEL (reference sequence). Germline trimming cut 0 bases from V and 6 bases from J; bases unmatched to any gene: 7. TCRdb's table, derived via immunoSEQ multiplex PCR, lists solely in-frame clones and lacks some. In the table there are under 200,000 clones, about four fifths of which are singletons. This TCR came from a man aged 18-30 years with active or convalescent COVID-19. Material for sequencing was peripheral blood. The V call is TRBV3-1 (or the pseudogene TRBV3-2), the J call TRBJ1-5, with 8 bases that match TRBD1. CDR3 DNA: TGTGCCAGCAGCCAAGATGTGTCAGGGGGCCCTCAGCCCCAGCATTTT. It translates to CASSQDVSGGPQPQHF.